Listed here is a single TCR beta chain. As yet, its antigen is unknown. This sample is drawn from a study of vaccination effects on CD4 cells after COVID-19. Study background: ViraFEST used viral peptide pools to expand antigen-specific CD4+ T cells before sequencing. Every well got around 1.9 million PBMC, which were grown with around 10 IU/ml IL-2 and around 10 ug/ml peptides.

Method: immunoSEQ multiplex PCR; TCRdb's copy keeps in-frame clones and lacks some. The sample shows over 65,000 clones, about 74% of them seen only once. Isolating CD4+ T cells followed about 11 days of culture. The vaccine recipients had no prior SARS-CoV-2 infection, with negative nucleocapsid antibodies. This CDR3 contains 15 residues. From germline, CDR1 is KGHSH and CDR2 LQKENI. Trimming removed 5 bases from V and 0 bases from J; junction bases left unmatched: 4. This clonotype was sampled from a human donor who received a COVID-19 vaccine. Sample: CD4+ T cells from PBMCs cultured without peptide, taken before COVID-19 vaccination. The V call is TRBV18, the J call TRBJ2-3; 8 bases line up with TRBD1. CDR3 nucleotides: TGTGCCAGCTCAGACCAGGGGGCTAGCACAGATACGCAGTATTTT. Protein: CASSDQGASTDTQYF. The complete variable domain, with remaining parts taken from reference TRBV18 and TRBJ2-3, reads NAGVMQNPRHLVRRRGQEARLRCSPMKGHSHVYWYRQLPEEGLKFMVYLQKENIIDESGMPKERFSAEFPKEGPSILRIQQVVRGDSAAYFCASSDQGASTDTQYFGPGTRLTVL.